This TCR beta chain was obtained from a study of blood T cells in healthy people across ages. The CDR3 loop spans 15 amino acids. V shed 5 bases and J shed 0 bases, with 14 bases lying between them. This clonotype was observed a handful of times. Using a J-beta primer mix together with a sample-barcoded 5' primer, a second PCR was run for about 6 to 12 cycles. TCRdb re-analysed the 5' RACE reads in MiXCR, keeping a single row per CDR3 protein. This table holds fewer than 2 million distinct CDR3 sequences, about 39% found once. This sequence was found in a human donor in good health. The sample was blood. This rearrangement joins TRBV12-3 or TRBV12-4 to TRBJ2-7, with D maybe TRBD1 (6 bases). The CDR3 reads CASSNPRGNSYEQYF. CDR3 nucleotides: TGTGCCAGCAGTAACCCCAGGGGAAACTCCTACGAGCAGTACTTC.